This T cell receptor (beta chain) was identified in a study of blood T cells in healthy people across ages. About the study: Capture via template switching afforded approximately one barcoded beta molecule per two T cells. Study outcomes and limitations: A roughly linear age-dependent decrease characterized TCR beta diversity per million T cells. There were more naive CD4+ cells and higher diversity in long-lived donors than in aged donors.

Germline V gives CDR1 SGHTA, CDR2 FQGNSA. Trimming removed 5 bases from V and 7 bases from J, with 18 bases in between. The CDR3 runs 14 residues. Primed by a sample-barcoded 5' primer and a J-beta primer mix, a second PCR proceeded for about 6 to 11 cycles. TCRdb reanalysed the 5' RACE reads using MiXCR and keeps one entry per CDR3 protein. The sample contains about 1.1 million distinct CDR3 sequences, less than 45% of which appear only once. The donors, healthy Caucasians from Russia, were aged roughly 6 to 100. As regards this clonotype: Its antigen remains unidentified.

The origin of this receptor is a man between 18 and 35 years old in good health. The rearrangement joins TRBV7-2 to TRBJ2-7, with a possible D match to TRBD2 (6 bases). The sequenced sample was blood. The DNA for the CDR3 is TGTGCCAGCAGCAAGCCCGGGAGTTACGGTGAGCAGTACTTC. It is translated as CASSKPGSYGEQYF.